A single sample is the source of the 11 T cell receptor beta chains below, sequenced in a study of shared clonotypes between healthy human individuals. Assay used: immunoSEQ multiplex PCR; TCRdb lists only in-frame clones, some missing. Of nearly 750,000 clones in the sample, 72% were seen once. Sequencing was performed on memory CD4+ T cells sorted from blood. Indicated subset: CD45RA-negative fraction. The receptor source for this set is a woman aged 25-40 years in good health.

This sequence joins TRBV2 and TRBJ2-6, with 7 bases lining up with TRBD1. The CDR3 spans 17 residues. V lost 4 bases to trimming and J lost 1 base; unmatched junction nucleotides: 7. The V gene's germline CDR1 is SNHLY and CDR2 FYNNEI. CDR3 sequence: CASSGDRVLSGANVLTF. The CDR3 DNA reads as TGTGCCAGCAGTGGAGACAGGGTATTATCTGGGGCCAACGTCCTGACTTTC.

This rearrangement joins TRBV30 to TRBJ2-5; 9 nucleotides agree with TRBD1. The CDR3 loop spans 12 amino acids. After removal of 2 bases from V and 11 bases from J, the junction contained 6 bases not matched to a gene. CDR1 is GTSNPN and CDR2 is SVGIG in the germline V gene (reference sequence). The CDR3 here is CAWSLDRGQQYF. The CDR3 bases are TGTGCCTGGAGTCTGGACAGGGGACAGCAGTACTTC.

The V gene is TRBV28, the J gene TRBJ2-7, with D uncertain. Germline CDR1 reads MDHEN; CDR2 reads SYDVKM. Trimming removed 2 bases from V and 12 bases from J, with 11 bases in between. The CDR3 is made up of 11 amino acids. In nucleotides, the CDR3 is TGTGCCAGCAGTTTACAAGGCGTAGGGTACTTC. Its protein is CASSLQGVGYF.

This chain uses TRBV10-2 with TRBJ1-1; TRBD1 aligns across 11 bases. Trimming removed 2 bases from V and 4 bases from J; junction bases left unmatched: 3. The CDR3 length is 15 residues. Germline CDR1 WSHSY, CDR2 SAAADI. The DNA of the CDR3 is TGCGCCAGCAGTGAGCGGGGACAGGGGGTCACTGAAGCTTTCTTT. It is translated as CASSERGQGVTEAFF.

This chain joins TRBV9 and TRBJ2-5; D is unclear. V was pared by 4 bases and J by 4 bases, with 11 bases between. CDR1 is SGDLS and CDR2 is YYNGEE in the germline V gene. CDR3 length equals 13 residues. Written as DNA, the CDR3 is TGTGCCAGCAGCCCTGGCAGGAGAGAGACCCAGTACTTC. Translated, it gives CASSPGRRETQYF.

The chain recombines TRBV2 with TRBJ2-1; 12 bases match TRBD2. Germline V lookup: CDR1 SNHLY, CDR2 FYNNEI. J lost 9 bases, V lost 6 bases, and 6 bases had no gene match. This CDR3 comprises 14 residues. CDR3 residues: CASRTSGSRGEQFF. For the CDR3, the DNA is TGTGCCAGCAGGACTAGCGGGAGTCGTGGTGAGCAGTTCTTC.

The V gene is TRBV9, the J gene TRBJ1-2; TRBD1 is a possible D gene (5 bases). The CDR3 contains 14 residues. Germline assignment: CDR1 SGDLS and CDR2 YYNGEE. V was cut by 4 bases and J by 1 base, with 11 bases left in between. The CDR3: CASSPLTVNYGYTF. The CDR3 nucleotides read TGTGCCAGCAGCCCCCTGACAGTTAACTATGGCTACACCTTC.

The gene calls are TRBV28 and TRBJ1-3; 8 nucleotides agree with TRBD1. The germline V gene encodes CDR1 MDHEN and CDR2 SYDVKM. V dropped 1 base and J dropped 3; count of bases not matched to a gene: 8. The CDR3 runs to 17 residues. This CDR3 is CASSLSGQGNFGNTIYF. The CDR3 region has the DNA TGTGCCAGCAGTTTATCCGGACAGGGTAACTTTGGAAACACCATATATTTT.

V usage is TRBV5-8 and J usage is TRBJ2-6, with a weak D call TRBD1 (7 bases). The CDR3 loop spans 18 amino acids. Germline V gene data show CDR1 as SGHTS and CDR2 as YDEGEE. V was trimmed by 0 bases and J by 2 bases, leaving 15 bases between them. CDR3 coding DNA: TGTGCCAGCAGCTTGGTCATGACAGGGAGGACTGGGGCCAACGTCCTGACTTTC. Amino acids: CASSLVMTGRTGANVLTF.

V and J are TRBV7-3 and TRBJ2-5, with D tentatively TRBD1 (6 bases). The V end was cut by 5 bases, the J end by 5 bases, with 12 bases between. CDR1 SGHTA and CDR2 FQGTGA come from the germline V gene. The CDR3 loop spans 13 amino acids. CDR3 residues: CASSPQRGETQYF. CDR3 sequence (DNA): TGTGCCAGCAGCCCTCAGAGGGGGGAGACCCAGTACTTC.

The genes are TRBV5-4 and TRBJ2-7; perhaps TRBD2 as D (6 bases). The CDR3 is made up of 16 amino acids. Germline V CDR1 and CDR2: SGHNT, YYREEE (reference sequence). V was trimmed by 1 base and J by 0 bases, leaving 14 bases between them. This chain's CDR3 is CASSLISGGISYEQYF. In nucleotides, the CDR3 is TGTGCCAGCAGCTTGATATCGGGCGGGATCTCCTACGAGCAGTACTTC.